This TCR beta chain was documented in a study of shared clonotypes between healthy human individuals. Cells designated naive CD8 were CD45RO-negative and were positively selected for CCR7, with terminally differentiated effector memory CD45RA+ cells excluded. Study results and caveats: Though the depth was large, rarefaction showed that sorted-subset sequencing was incomplete. Naive subsets tended to show greater estimated richness than memory subsets. Clonotypes shared by all four donors outscored non-shared clonotypes in generation probability.

Measured with immunoSEQ multiplex PCR; TCRdb has only the in-frame clones, and not every one. The profile shows about 2 million clones, 85% to 95% of them singletons. For this clone: Its antigen is undetermined.

The ends were cut back, 4 bases at V and 0 bases at J, with 11 bases in the middle. The CDR3 extends over 15 amino acids. CDR1 is MDHEN, CDR2 SYDVKM, per germline. Material: naive CD8+ T cells sorted from blood. This chain uses TRBV28 with TRBJ2-3, with D perhaps TRBD2 (6 bases). This TCR derives from a man aged 18-30 years in good health. The CDR3 loop is CASSSGRSSTDTQYF. As DNA, the CDR3 is TGTGCCAGCAGTTCCGGGAGATCTAGCACAGATACGCAGTATTTT.